This T cell receptor (beta chain) was identified in a study of T cell responses to AZD1222 COVID-19 vaccine listed by TCRdb under 2021. Context from the whole study: TCR sequencing was performed for more than 230 trial participants, of whom about 200 were given two doses of AZD1222 and some 26 were given two doses of MenACWY control vaccine. Trial participants were enrolled by age into subgroups of 18-55, 56-69 and 70-plus years, and roughly 160, 29 and 62 TCR-sequenced participants, respectively, were included in these subgroups. General findings and caveats noted by the study authors: Vaccine-associated CD4 TCRs spanned the whole spike protein, with dominant responses in regions 160-218 and 743-854. Participants were mostly white British, with more females than males. The authors suggested clonal diversity may have been underestimated. Only six AZD1222 recipients were SARS-CoV-2 seropositive at baseline, limiting conclusions about previously exposed vaccinees. The 56-69-year group was small, and its depth increase did not reach significance, likely because of low power. No day 14 peak-response samples were available, so repertoires were characterized only after the peak T cell response. Reportedly, almost half of the unique spike-specific TCRs recognized epitopes lying outside the regions that are mutated in the B.1.351 and B.1.1.7 variants. After two AZD1222 doses, spike-specific TCR breadth and depth were significantly higher than at day 0 and than in MenACWY recipients.

The CDR3 regions of human TCRbeta chains were subjected to immunosequencing. The source study handled its data this way. Repertoire TCRs were checked for matches against a reference library of SARS-CoV-2-specific TCRs that had been generated using the MIRA antigen-specificity platform. Breadth meant the fraction of unique TCRs that were SARS-CoV-2-associated, whereas depth meant the fraction of total T cells that were SARS-CoV-2-associated. Using the MIRA data, each spike-specific TCR was mapped to the spike region that the TCR reacts to and placed in a CD4 or CD8 class. Log10-transformed breadth and depth values were compared by one-way ANOVA with Sidak's multiple comparisons tests. This is the immuneACCESS table as TCRdb keeps it, with only in-frame sequences that have V and J called. A part of the clones is gone; compared with another copy, unresolved V genes explain less than half, and the rest is unexplained. D and trimming come from the DNA, and the V and J calls and clone size come from that table. The sample includes around 90,000 clones, with 91% observed a single time. The top ten constitute around 5% of the sample.

Trimming takes 5 bases off V and 5 bases off J; junction bases not matched to a gene: 7. Inclusive of the bounding cysteine and phenylalanine, the CDR3 is 14 residues long. The retained sequence is limited to the CDR3, 42 bases, with the frame set at the first base. According to the germline V gene, CDR1 reads MDHEN and CDR2 reads SYDVKM. This sample's time point label indicates: baseline before first vaccination. What the treatment or condition label conveys for this sample: meningococcal conjugate vaccine given as trial control. Vaccinee samples came from UK trials COV001 and COV002, including a single-blind randomized controlled phase 2/3 trial of AZD1222 (ChAdOx1 nCoV-19) in healthy adults. Trial participant PBMC samples were collected at day 0 and day 28 after the second dose for TCRbeta chain sequencing. Remarks on this clone: The antigen it recognizes is unknown. No qualities accompany the bases; no much larger clone lies one base away.

Sequences were derived from peripheral blood, sampled on day 0 of MenACWY control vaccination. This receptor was obtained from an adult in good health. Recombination joined TRBV28 with TRBJ1-2; 8 junctional bases match TRBD1. The nucleotide sequence reads as follows: TGTGCCAGCAGTCCAGGGGGCAGAAGTTATGGCTACACCTTC. This gives the protein CASSPGGRSYGYTF.